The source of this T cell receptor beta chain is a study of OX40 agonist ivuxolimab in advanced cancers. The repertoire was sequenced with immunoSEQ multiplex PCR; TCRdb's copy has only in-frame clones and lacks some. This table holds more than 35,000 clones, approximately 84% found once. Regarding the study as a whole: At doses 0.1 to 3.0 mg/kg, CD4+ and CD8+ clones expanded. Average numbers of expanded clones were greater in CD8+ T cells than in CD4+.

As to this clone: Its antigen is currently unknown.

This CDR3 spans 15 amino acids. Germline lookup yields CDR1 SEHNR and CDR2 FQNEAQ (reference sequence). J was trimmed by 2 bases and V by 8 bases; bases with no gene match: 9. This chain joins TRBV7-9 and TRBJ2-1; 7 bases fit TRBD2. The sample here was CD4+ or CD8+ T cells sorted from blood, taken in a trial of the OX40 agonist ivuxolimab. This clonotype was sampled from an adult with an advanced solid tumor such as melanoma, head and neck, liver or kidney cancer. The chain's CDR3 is CASGGTNDPYNEQFF. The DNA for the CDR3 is TGTGCCAGCGGCGGGACTAACGACCCCTACAATGAGCAGTTCTTC. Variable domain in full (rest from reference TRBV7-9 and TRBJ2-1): DTGVSQNPRHKITKRGQNVTFRCDPISEHNRLYWYRQTLGQGPEFLTYFQNEAQLEKSRLLSDRFSAERPKGSFSTLEIQRTEQGDSAMYLCASGGTNDPYNEQFFGPGTRLTVL.